This T cell receptor (beta chain) was captured in a study of OX40 agonist ivuxolimab in advanced cancers. Blood sampling was done at baseline, cycle 4 day 1, and cycle 7 day 1. CDR3 length equals 16 residues. V gave up 5 bases and J gave up 8 bases, with 22 bases separating them. Germline V lookup: CDR1 PRHDT, CDR2 FYEKMQ (reference sequence). Repertoires were generated with immunoSEQ multiplex PCR, while TCRdb's copy carries only in-frame clones and drops some. This sample has 75,000 to 100,000 clones, with around 88% found just once. The chain joins TRBV13 to TRBJ2-1, with a weak D call TRBD2 (7 bases). The TCR comes from an adult with an advanced solid tumor such as melanoma, head and neck, liver or kidney cancer. The specimen was CD4+ or CD8+ T cells sorted from blood, collected in a trial of the OX40 agonist ivuxolimab. DNA of the CDR3: TGTGCCAGCAGCCCAGGGGTGTGGGGGGGCCAGGATGAGCAGTTCTTC. As protein: CASSPGVWGGQDEQFF.